This is a list of T cell receptor beta chains from one sample in a study of T cells after yellow fever vaccination. From the 5' RACE reads, TCRdb called clonotypes with MiXCR, one entry per CDR3 protein. The sample gives a few hundred thousand distinct CDR3 sequences, approximately 3.9% of which show up once; 20% to 25% is in the top ten. The sample consisted of PBMCs, taken on the day of the yellow fever booster vaccination. The source of these receptors is a man between 18 and 29 years old who received the YFV17D yellow fever vaccine. CDR3s include the opening cysteine and the closing phenylalanine or tryptophan. D genes are given only for firm matches. Clone size is stated in some rows and not others, as once, few, many or a class when expanded.

>TRBJ2-7|-|TRBV5-1|few
CASSSGSKSYEQYF
TGCGCCAGCAGCTCGGGATCTAAATCCTACGAGCAGTACTTC
>TRBJ2-3|TRBD2|TRBV5-1|few
CASSPGPSGGGGTQYF
TGCGCCAGCAGCCCCGGACCTAGCGGGGGGGGAGGTACGCAGTATTTT
>TRBJ1-6|-|TRBV20-1|few
CSARSGRGNSPLHF
TGCAGTGCTAGATCCGGGAGGGGTAATTCACCCCTCCACTTT
>TRBJ1-5|-|TRBV6-2/TRBV6-3|many
CASSYSRGYQPQHF
TGTGCCAGCAGTTACTCGAGGGGGTATCAGCCCCAGCATTTT
>TRBJ1-6|-|TRBV3-1|-
CASSRDHGAYNSPLHF
TGTGCCAGCAGCCGAGATCACGGCGCCTATAATTCACCCCTCCACTTT
>TRBJ2-3|TRBD2|TRBV4-3|many
CASSQVAGGLTDTQYF
TGCGCCAGCAGCCAGGTAGCGGGGGGCCTCACAGATACGCAGTATTTT
>TRBJ1-6|TRBD1|TRBV7-8|many
CASSYRDRGDSPLHF
TGTGCCAGCAGCTACCGGGACAGGGGCGATTCACCCCTCCACTTT
>TRBJ1-5|TRBD1|TRBV10-3|many
CAISRAGGKEPQHF
TGTGCCATCTCTCGGGCAGGGGGCAAGGAGCCCCAGCATTTT
>TRBJ1-2|-|TRBV29-1|many
CSASGGPGGYTF
TGCAGCGCCTCGGGGGGGCCTGGGGGCTACACCTTC
>TRBJ1-1|-|TRBV28|-
CASSFSRSGAAEAFF
TGTGCCAGCAGTTTTAGCCGTTCGGGGGCTGCTGAAGCTTTCTTT
>TRBJ2-7|-|TRBV5-1|many
CASSLIGTYEQYF
TGCGCCAGCAGCTTGATTGGCACCTACGAGCAGTACTTC
>TRBJ2-2|-|TRBV5-6|-
CASSPEVNTGELFF
TGTGCCAGCAGCCCGGAAGTGAACACCGGGGAGCTGTTTTTT
>TRBJ2-1|-|TRBV7-9|few
CASSFSRSEQFF
TGTGCCAGCAGCTTTTCTAGATCTGAGCAGTTCTTC
>TRBJ1-1|-|TRBV19|many
CASSLLPGYTEAFF
TGTGCCAGTAGTTTGTTGCCAGGGTATACTGAAGCTTTCTTT
>TRBJ1-6|-|TRBV7-9|-
CASSPTGGTYNSPLHF
TGTGCCAGCAGCCCGACAGGTGGAACCTATAATTCACCCCTCCACTTT